This T cell receptor (beta chain) appears in the sequencing data of a study of T cell responses to AZD1222 COVID-19 vaccine. Findings and limits, study-wide: All repertoire sampling was performed exclusively after the peak T cell response.

Remarks on this clone: What it binds is not known.

With V trimmed by 4 bases and J by 4 bases, 8 bases remained unmatched. CDR3 length: 16 residues. Germline CDR1 reads MDHEN; CDR2 reads SYDVKM. Clones were read by immunoSEQ multiplex PCR, and TCRdb kept only the in-frame ones, dropping some. Of 160,000 or so clones listed, approximately 91% are singletons. The chain uses TRBV28 and TRBJ2-1; 9 bases line up with TRBD2. The receptor was derived from an adult who received the AZD1222 COVID-19 vaccine. The specimen was peripheral blood, collected 28 days after the second AZD1222 dose. CDR3 in amino acids: CASSSPASGKYNEQFF. Written as DNA, the CDR3 is TGTGCCAGCAGTTCCCCGGCTAGCGGGAAGTACAATGAGCAGTTCTTC.